Sequencing of this T cell receptor beta chain was carried out in a study of T-cell memory formation after mild COVID-19. As for the study in general: TCR clusters largely stayed donor specific.

The study, taken as a whole, reports: Some SARS-CoV-2-responding clones were already detected in memory before infection. Clones which contracted sat mainly in CM and EM if CD4+, and in EMRA if CD8+.

About this clonotype itself: Its antigen is as yet unknown.

Looked up from germline, CDR1 is MNHEY and CDR2 is SMNVEV (reference sequence). The ends lost 6 bases at V and 12 bases at J; junction bases unmatched: 8. The CDR3 spans 14 residues. TCRdb re-called the 5' RACE reads through MiXCR, storing one row per CDR3 protein. The data show 200,000 to 250,000 distinct CDR3 sequences, with approximately 10% seen just once and approximately 20% held by the top ten. This TCR came from a man younger than 30 who had mild COVID-19 (a few samples of this study predate the infection). Cell type and time point are not known. The rearrangement uses TRBV27 and TRBJ1-6, with TRBD1 matching over 10 bases. Sequences were obtained from PBMCs or a T cell subset sorted from them (not recorded which). In DNA form, the CDR3 reads TGTGCCAGCAGCATCGGGACAGGGGATTTACCCCTCCACTTT. Amino acids: CASSIGTGDLPLHF.